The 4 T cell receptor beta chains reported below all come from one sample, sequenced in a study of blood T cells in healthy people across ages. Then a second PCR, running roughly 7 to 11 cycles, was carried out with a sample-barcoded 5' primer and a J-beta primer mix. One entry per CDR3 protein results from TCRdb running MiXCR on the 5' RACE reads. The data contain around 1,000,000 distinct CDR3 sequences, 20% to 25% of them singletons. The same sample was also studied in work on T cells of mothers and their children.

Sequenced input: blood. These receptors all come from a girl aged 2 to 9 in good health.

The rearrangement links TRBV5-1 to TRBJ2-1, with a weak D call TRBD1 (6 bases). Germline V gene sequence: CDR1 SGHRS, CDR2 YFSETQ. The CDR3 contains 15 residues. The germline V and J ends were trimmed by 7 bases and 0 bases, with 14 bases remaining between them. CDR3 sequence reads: CASFHRDSSYNEQFF. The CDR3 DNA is TGCGCCAGCTTCCACAGGGATTCCTCCTACAATGAGCAGTTCTTC.

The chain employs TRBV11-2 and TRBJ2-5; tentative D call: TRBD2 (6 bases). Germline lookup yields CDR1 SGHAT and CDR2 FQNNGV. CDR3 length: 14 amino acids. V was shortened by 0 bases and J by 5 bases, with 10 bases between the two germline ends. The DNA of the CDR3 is TGTGCCAGCAGCTTAGAGTCGGGACTCGAGACCCAGTACTTC. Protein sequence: CASSLESGLETQYF. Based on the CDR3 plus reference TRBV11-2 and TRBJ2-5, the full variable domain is EAGVAQSPRYKIIEKRQSVAFWCNPISGHATLYWYQQILGQGPKLLIQFQNNGVVDDSQLPKDRFSAERLKGVDSTLKIQPAKLEDSAVYLCASSLESGLETQYFGPGTRLLVL.

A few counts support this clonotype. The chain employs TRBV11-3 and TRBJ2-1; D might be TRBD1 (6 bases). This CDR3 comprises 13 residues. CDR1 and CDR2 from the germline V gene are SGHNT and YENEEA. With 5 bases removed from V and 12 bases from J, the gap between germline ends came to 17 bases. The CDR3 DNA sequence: TGTGCCAGCAGCATCACAGGGATTCTGATGCAGTTCTTC. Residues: CASSITGILMQFF.

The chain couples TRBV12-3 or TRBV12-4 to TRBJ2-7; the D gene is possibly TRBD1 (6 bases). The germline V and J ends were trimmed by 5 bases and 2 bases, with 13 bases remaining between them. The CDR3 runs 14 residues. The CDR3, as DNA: TGTGCCAGCAGTCCACAGGGCCAGGCCTACGAGCAGTACTTC. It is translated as CASSPQGQAYEQYF.